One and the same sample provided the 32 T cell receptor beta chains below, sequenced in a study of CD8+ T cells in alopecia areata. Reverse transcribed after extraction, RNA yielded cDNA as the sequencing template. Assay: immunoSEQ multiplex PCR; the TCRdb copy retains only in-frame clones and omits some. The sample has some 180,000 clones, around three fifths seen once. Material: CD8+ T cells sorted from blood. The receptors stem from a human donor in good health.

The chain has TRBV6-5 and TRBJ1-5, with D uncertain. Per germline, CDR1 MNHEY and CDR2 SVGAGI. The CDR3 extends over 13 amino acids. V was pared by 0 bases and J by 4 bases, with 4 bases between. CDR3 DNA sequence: TGTGCCAGCAGTTACTCGGCGAATCAGCCCCAGCATTTT. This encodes CASSYSANQPQHF.

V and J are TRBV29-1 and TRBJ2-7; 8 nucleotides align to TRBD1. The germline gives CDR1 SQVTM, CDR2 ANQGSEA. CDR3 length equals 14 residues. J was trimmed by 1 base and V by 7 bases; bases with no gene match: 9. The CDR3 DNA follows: TGCAGCGCCGGTATGGGGGACAGGTCCTACGAGCAGTACTTC. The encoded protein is CSAGMGDRSYEQYF.

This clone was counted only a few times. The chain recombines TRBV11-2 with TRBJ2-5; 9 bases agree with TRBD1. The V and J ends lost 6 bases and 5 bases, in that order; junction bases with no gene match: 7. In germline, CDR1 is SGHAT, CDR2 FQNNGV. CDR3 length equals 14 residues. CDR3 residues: CASRTVGQGETQYF. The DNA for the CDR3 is TGTGCCAGCAGGACGGTGGGACAGGGTGAGACCCAGTACTTC.

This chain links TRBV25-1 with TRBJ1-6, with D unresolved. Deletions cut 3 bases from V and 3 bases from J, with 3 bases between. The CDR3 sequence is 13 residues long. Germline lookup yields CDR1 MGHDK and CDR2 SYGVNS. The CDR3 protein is CASSDYYNSPLHF. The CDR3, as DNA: TGTGCCAGCAGTGACTACTATAATTCACCCCTCCACTTT. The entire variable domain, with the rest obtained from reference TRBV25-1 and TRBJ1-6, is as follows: EADIYQTPRYLVIGTGKKITLECSQTMGHDKMYWYQQDPGMELHLIHYSYGVNSTEKGDLSSESTVSRIRTEHFPLTLESARPSHTSQYLCASSDYYNSPLHFGNGTRLTVT.

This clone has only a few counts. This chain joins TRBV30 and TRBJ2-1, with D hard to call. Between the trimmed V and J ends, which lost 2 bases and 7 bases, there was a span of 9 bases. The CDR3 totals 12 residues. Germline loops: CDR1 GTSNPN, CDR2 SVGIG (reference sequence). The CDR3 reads CAWSPQLNEQFF. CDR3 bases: TGTGCCTGGAGTCCTCAGTTAAATGAGCAGTTCTTC.

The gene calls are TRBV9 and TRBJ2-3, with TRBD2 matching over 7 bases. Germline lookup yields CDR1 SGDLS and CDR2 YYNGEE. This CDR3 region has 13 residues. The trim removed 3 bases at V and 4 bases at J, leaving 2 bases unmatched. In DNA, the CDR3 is TGTGCCAGCAGCGGAACTAGCGCAGATACGCAGTATTTT. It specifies CASSGTSADTQYF.

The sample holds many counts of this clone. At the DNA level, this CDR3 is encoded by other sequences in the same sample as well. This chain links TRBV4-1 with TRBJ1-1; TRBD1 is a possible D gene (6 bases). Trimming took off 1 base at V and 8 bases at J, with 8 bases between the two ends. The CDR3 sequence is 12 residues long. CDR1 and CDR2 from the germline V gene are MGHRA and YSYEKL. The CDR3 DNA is TGCGCCAGCAGCCAAGGGGGGCCGGAAGCTTTCTTT. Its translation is CASSQGGPEAFF.

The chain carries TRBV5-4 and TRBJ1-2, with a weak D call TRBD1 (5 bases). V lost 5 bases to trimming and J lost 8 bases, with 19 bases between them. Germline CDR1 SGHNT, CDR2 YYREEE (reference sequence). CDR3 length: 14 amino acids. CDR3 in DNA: TGTGCCAGCAGATTCTTACCCGCGGGGCCCGGCTACACCTTC. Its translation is CASRFLPAGPGYTF. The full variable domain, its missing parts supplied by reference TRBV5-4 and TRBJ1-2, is ETGVTQSPTHLIKTRGQQVTLRCSSQSGHNTVSWYQQALGQGPQFIFQYYREEENGRGNFPPRFSGLQFPNYSSELNVNALELDDSALYLCASRFLPAGPGYTFGSGTRLTVV.

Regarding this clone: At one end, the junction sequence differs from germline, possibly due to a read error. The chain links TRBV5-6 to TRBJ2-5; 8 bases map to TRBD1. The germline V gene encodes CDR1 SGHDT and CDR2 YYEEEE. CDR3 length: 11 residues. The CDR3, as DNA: TGTGCCAGCAGCCTGGGACAGGCCGAGGACTTC. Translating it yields CASSLGQAEDF.

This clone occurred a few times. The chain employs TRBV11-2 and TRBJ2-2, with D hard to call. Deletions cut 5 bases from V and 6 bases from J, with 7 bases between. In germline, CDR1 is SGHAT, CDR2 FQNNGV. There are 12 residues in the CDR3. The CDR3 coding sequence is TGTGCCAGCAGCCGTGGTTCCGGGGAGCTGTTTTTT. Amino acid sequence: CASSRGSGELFF.

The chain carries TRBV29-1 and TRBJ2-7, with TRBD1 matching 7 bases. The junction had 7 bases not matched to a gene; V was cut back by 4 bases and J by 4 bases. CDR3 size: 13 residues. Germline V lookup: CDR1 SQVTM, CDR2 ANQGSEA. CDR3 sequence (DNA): TGCAGCGTTGGGAAGACAGGGAGTTACGAGCAGTACTTC. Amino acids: CSVGKTGSYEQYF.

CDR3 region: CASSLSGANKVTQYF. CDR3 DNA sequence: TGTGCCAGCAGTTTATCCGGGGCGAACAAGGTGACCCAGTACTTC. The V call is TRBV28, the J call TRBJ2-5; either TRBD1 or TRBD2 may supply D (5 bases each). The ends were cut back, 1 base at V and 7 bases at J, with 16 bases in the middle. The CDR3 sequence is 15 residues long. Germline V gene data show CDR1 as MDHEN and CDR2 as SYDVKM.

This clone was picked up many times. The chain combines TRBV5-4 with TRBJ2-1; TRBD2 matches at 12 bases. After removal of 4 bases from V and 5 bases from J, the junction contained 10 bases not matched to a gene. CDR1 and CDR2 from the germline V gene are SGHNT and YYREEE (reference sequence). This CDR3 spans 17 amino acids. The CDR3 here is CASSQDDGLAGNNEQFF. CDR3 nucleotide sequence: TGTGCCAGCAGCCAAGATGATGGACTAGCGGGGAACAATGAGCAGTTCTTC.

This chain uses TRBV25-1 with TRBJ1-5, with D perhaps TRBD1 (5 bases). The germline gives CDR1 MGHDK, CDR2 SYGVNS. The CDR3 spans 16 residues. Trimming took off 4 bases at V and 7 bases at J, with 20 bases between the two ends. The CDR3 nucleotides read TGTGCCAGCAGTGCCCCCGGGGTGGGGGACGGGCAGCCCCAGCATTTT. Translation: CASSAPGVGDGQPQHF.

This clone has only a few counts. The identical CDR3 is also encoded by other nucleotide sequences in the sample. The CDR3 here is CSVVLNTEAFF. The CDR3 DNA follows: TGCAGCGTTGTGTTGAACACTGAAGCTTTCTTT. The chain recombines TRBV29-1 with TRBJ1-1; D remains unclear. Per the germline V gene, CDR1 is SQVTM and CDR2 is ANQGSEA. CDR3 size: 11 residues. Trimming shortened V by 4 bases and J by 0 bases, and 3 bases separated the two germline ends. Full variable domain (missing parts from reference TRBV29-1 and TRBJ1-1): SAVISQKPSRDICQRGTSLTIQCQVDSQVTMMFWYRQQPGQSLTLIATANQGSEATYESGFVIDKFPISRPNLTFSTLTVSNMSPEDSSIYLCSVVLNTEAFFGQGTRLTVV.

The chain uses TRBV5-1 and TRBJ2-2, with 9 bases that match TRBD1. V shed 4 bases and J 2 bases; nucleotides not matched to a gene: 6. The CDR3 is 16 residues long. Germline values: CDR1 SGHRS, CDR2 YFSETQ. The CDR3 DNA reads TGCGCCAGCAGCGGGACAGGGAATCGTAACACCGGGGAGCTGTTTTTT. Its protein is CASSGTGNRNTGELFF.

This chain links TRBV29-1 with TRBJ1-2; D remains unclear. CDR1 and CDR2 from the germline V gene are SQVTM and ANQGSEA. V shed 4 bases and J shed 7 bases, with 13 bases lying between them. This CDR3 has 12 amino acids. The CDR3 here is CSVGAGTIGYTF. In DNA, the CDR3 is TGCAGCGTTGGGGCGGGAACTATTGGCTACACCTTC.

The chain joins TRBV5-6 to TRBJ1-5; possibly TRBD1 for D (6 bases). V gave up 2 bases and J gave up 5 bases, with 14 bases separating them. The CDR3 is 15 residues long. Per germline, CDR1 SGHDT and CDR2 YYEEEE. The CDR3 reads CASSFKTGFDQPQHF. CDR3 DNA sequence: TGTGCCAGCAGCTTCAAGACAGGATTTGATCAGCCCCAGCATTTT. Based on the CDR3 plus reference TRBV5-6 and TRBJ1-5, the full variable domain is DAGVTQSPTHLIKTRGQQVTLRCSPKSGHDTVSWYQQALGQGPQFIFQYYEEEERQRGNFPDRFSGHQFPNYSSELNVNALLLGDSALYLCASSFKTGFDQPQHFGDGTRLSIL.

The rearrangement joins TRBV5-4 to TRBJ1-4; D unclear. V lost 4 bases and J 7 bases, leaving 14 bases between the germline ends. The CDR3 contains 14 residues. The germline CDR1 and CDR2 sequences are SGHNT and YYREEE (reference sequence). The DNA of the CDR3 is TGTGCCAGCAGCATCCCCGGACGGGGTGAAAAACTGTTTTTT. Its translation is CASSIPGRGEKLFF.

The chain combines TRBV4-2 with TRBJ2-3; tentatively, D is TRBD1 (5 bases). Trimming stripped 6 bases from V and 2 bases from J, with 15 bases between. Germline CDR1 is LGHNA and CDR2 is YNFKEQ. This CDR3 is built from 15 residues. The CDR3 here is CASRSRQTLTDTQYF. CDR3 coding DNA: TGTGCCAGCAGATCGAGACAGACACTCACAGATACGCAGTATTTT.

CDR3 nucleotide sequence: TGCAGCGTTGAACCCGCCGACGGGAACTATGGCTACACCTTC. Residues: CSVEPADGNYGYTF. The V gene is TRBV29-1, the J gene TRBJ1-2; no firm D call. The V end was cut by 2 bases, the J end by 2 bases, with 12 bases between. This CDR3 contains 14 residues. From germline, CDR1 is SQVTM and CDR2 ANQGSEA.

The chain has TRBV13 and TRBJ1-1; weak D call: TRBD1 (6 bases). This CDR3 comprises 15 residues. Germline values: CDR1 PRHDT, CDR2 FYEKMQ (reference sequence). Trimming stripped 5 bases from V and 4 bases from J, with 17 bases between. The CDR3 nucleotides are TGTGCCAGCAGCATTCGGACAGCCCGGGTCACTGAAGCTTTCTTT. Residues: CASSIRTARVTEAFF.

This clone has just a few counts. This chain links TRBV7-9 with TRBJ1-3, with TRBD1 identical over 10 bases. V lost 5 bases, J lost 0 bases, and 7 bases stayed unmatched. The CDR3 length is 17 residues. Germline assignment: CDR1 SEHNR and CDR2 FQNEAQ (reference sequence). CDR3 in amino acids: CASSPGGTGASGNTIYF. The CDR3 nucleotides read TGTGCCAGCAGCCCAGGGGGGACAGGGGCCTCTGGAAACACCATATATTTT.

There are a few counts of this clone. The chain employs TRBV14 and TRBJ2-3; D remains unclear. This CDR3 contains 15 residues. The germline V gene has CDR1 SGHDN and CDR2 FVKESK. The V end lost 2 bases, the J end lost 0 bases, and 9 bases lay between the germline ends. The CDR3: CASSQFSASTDTQYF. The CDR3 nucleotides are TGTGCCAGCAGCCAATTCTCAGCTAGCACAGATACGCAGTATTTT. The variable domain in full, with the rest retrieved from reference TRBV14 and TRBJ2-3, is EAGVTQFPSHSVIEKGQTVTLRCDPISGHDNLYWYRRVMGKEIKFLLHFVKESKQDESGMPNNRFLAERTGGTYSTLKVQPAELEDSGVYFCASSQFSASTDTQYFGPGTRLTVL.

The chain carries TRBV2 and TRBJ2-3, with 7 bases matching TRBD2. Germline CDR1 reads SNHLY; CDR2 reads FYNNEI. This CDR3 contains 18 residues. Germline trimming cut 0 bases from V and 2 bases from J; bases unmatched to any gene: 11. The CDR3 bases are TGTGCCAGCAGTGAAGCCGGACTTGGCGGGGGTCACACAGATACGCAGTATTTT. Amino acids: CASSEAGLGGGHTDTQYF. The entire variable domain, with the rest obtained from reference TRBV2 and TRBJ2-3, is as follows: EPEVTQTPSHQVTQMGQEVILRCVPISNHLYFYWYRQILGQKVEFLVSFYNNEISEKSEIFDDQFSVERPDGSNFTLKIRSTKLEDSAMYFCASSEAGLGGGHTDTQYFGPGTRLTVL.

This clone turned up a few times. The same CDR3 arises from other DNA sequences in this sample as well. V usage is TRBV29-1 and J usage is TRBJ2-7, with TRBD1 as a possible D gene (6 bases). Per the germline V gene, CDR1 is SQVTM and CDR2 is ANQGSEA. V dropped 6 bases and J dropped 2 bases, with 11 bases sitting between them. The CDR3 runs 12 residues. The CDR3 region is CSVGQGTYEQYF. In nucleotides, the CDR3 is TGCAGCGTCGGTCAGGGGACCTACGAGCAGTACTTC.

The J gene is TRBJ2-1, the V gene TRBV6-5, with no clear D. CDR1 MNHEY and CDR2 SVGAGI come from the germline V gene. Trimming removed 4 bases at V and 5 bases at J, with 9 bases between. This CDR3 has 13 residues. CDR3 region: CASSFGRNNEQFF. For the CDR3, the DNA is TGTGCCAGCAGTTTCGGACGGAACAATGAGCAGTTCTTC.

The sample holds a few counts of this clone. The CDR3 sequence is CASSRAGGRSTDTQYF. The DNA of the CDR3 is TGCGCCAGCAGCCGAGCGGGGGGGCGAAGCACAGATACGCAGTATTTT. The chain uses TRBV4-1 and TRBJ2-3; TRBD2 matches at 10 bases. Trimming took 4 bases from V and 0 from J; bases not matched to a gene: 4. Germline V gene data show CDR1 as MGHRA and CDR2 as YSYEKL. This CDR3 has 16 amino acids.

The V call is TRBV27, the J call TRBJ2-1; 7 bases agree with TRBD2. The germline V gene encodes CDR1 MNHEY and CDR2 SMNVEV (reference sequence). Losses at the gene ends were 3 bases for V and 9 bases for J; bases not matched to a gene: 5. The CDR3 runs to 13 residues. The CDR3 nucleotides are TGTGCCAGCAGTTTGGGGGGAGGGCCTGAGCAGTTCTTC. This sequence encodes CASSLGGGPEQFF.

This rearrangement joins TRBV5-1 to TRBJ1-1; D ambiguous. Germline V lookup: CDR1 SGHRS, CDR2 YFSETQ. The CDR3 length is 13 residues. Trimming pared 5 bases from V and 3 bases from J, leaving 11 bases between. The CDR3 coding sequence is TGCGCCAGCAGAACGGGAGGAGACACTGAAGCTTTCTTT. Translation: CASRTGGDTEAFF.

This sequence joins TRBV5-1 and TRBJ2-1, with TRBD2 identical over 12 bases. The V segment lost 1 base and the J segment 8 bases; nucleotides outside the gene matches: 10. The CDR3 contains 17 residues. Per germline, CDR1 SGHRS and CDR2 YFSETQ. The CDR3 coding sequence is TGCGCCAGCAGCTTGACTAGCGGGGGGCCATGGAGGGATGAGCAGTTCTTC. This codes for CASSLTSGGPWRDEQFF.

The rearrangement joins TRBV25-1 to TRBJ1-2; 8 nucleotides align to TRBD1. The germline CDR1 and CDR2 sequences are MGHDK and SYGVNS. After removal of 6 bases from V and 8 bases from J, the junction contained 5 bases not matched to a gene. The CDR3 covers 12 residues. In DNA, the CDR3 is TGTGCCAGCAGGGCAGGGGGCGGCGGCTACACCTTC. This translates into CASRAGGGGYTF.